This T cell receptor beta chain comes out of a study of cytomegalovirus exposure and HLA in healthy donors. This clone was counted once. The CDR3 covers 13 residues. CDR1 is SGHTA and CDR2 is FQGNSA in the germline V gene. The V end was cut by 5 bases, the J end by 5 bases, with 12 bases between. Clones were read by immunoSEQ multiplex PCR, and TCRdb kept only the in-frame ones, dropping some. The data contain around 80,000 clones, 85% to 95% of them seen just once; the ten biggest clones take up 0.55% to 0.75%. This clonotype was obtained from a woman between 18 and 29 years old in good health and CMV-seronegative. The sequenced material came from PBMCs. The chain joins TRBV7-2 to TRBJ2-5; the D is unclear. The CDR3 here is CASSLHKSETQYF. CDR3 bases: TGTGCCAGCAGCCTTCACAAGTCGGAGACCCAGTACTTC.